The clone carrying this T cell receptor beta chain was detected ten times or more. What it binds is unknown. Arm-PCR with iRepertoire HTBI primers amplified the CDR3 regions for these TCR beta libraries. TCRdb re-called the multiplex PCR reads through MiXCR, storing one row per CDR3 protein. The data hold 300,000 to 450,000 distinct CDR3 sequences, with roughly a sixth observed a single time. The data stem from a study of regulatory T cells in long-lasting Graves disease. Study-level findings and limits: Persistent disease was associated with favored TRBV28 usage and with favored use of TRBJ1-2 and TRBJ2-5.

V shed 5 bases, J shed 0 bases, and the junction held 3 bases outside the gene matches. The V gene's germline CDR1 is SGHTA and CDR2 FQGTGA. The CDR3 totals 15 residues. Time point denoted: newly diagnosed GD, antithyroid drugs for less than 3 months. The TCR library was made from RNA extracted from PBMCs. The sequences come from peripheral blood mononuclear cells (PBMCs), collected at new diagnosis, from a patient treated with antithyroid drugs. This chain connects TRBV7-3 to TRBJ2-2; 7 bases are shared with TRBD1. The clonotype comes from a female donor with Graves disease. The CDR3 spells CASSPDRSNTGELFF. Written as DNA, the CDR3 is TGTGCCAGCAGCCCGGACAGGTCGAACACCGGGGAGCTGTTTTTT.